These 5 T cell receptor beta chains share one sample of origin, sequenced in a study of blood T cells in healthy people across ages (dated by TCRdb to between 2014 and 2016). Libraries were prepared through 5' RACE. The second PCR ran for roughly 7 to 11 cycles and used a J-beta primer mix along with a sample-barcoded 5' primer. Starting from the raw public reads, TCRdb applied fastp trimming at Q25, assembled clones with MiXCR and retained in-frame beta chains. When rows share a CDR3 protein, they turn into one entry using the most common DNA and genes. The sample profile shows roughly 1.9 million distinct CDR3 sequences; around 40% of them were found once. The ten biggest clones cover 23% of the sample. The sequencing sample was made of blood. These receptors came from a human donor in good health.

This clonotype turned up a few times. The chain joins TRBV15 to TRBJ2-3, with 7 bases fitting TRBD1. With V trimmed by 8 bases and J by 5 bases, 19 bases remained unmatched. The germline V gene encodes CDR1 LNHNV and CDR2 YYDKDF (reference sequence). The CDR3 length is 17 residues. The CDR3 bases are TGTGCCACCGAGGGGGCAGGAGATATCGATAGGATAGATACGCAGTATTTT. Amino acid sequence: CATEGAGDIDRIDTQYF.

This clonotype appeared many times. This chain connects TRBV2 to TRBJ1-2; D is unclear. The CDR3 runs 13 residues. Trimming shortened V by 1 base and J by 8 bases, and 11 bases separated the two germline ends. The germline CDR1 and CDR2 sequences are SNHLY and FYNNEI. The CDR3 region is CASSEDWVSGYTF. The DNA for the CDR3 is TGTGCCAGCAGTGAAGACTGGGTAAGCGGCTACACCTTC.

V and J are TRBV7-2 and TRBJ1-1; 9 bases agree with TRBD1. V shed 1 base, J shed 3 bases, and the junction held 3 bases outside the gene matches. This CDR3 has 15 residues. CDR1 is SGHTA and CDR2 is FQGNSA in the germline V gene. CDR3 bases: TGTGCCAGCAGCTTAGTACAGGGGGCTTACACTGAAGCTTTCTTT. It codes for CASSLVQGAYTEAFF. Supplemented by reference TRBV7-2 and TRBJ1-1, the full variable domain reads GAGVSQSPSNKVTEKGKDVELRCDPISGHTALYWYRQSLGQGLEFLIYFQGNSAPDKSGLPSDRFSAERTGGSVSTLTIQRTQQEDSAVYLCASSLVQGAYTEAFFGQGTRLTVV.

This chain joins TRBV7-8 and TRBJ1-5, with no clear D. The CDR3 spans 14 residues. The germline V and J ends were trimmed by 5 bases and 3 bases, with 11 bases remaining between them. Germline V gives CDR1 SGHVS, CDR2 FQNEAQ. The CDR3 nucleotides read TGTGCCAGCAGCACCGATTCGGACAATCAGCCCCAGCATTTT. Its translation: CASSTDSDNQPQHF.

This clonotype appeared many times. The CDR3 DNA is TGTGCCAGCAGCGTTGGACAGGGGACCAAAAACATTCAGTACTTC. It yields the protein CASSVGQGTKNIQYF. V and J are TRBV7-9 and TRBJ2-4, with TRBD1 identical over 9 bases. The CDR3 length is 15 residues. CDR1 is SEHNR, CDR2 FQNEAQ, per germline (reference sequence). Losses at the gene ends were 5 bases for V and 2 bases for J; bases not matched to a gene: 4.